Listed here is a single T cell receptor (beta chain). The antigen it recognizes is unknown. Qualities for individual bases were not recorded, and no much larger clone is one base off. The data stem from a study of cytomegalovirus exposure and HLA in healthy donors (TCRdb year 2017). Describing the broader study: The 500 to 700 repertoires of the first cohort and the roughly 120 validation repertoires were produced on the same platform, according to a later analysis. The study was designed to test whether signatures of past pathogen exposure could be identified by cataloging public T cell receptors. Besides the first cohort of some 670 subjects, a separate validation cohort made up of over 95 different subjects was used. To predict cytomegalovirus infection status, the study combined high-throughput TCR immunosequencing, statistical association of individual TCRs with disease status, and machine learning. General conclusions and limits of the study: Three of the identified cytomegalovirus-associated TCR beta chains were confirmed in vitro to be specific for cytomegalovirus antigens. Of the cluster scores, roughly 95% were above 0 in a later analysis, which found that TCRs clustered in the first cohort also tended to co-occur in the 120 validation repertoires. Across donors, most TCR sequences were observed very rarely, whereas some public TCRs were present in many individuals. The study listed 164 TCR beta chains as associated with cytomegalovirus. The authors suggested that the approach could potentially be extended to other disease states and immunological phenotypes. The classifier was reported to diagnose cytomegalovirus status with high specificity and sensitivity in both the original and validation cohorts. A later analysis lacked HLA typing for the validation cohort, so it scored co-occurrence in that cohort across all 110 or so repertoires.

Library preparation employed the immunoSEQ multiplex PCR assay. Under the source paper's analysis protocol: A statistical classification framework was developed to diagnose cytomegalovirus status using the catalog of TCR beta chain sequences. This is the immuneACCESS table as TCRdb keeps it, with only in-frame sequences that have V and J called. A part of the clones is gone; compared with another copy, unresolved V genes explain less than half, and the rest is unexplained. That table furnishes V, J and clone size, whereas the DNA furnished D and trimming. This sample is represented by around 150,000 clones; 85% of them were singletons. The ten largest clones represent approximately 2% of the sample. Donors formed part of the validation cohort, which comprised 120 or so subjects and was distinct from the first cohort of under 800 subjects. Spanning cysteine to phenylalanine, the CDR3 consists of 16 amino acids. Only the CDR3 DNA stays, 48 bases, in frame from base 1. The junction shows trimming of 0 bases on V and 2 bases on J, plus 13 bases between the germline ends. The germline V gene supplies CDR1 MRHNA and CDR2 SNTAGT.

This TCR derives from a man aged 25-40 years in good health and CMV-seropositive. The sample was PBMCs. The V gene is TRBV6-4 and the J gene is TRBJ2-5, and possibly TRBD1, on 6 matching bases. DNA sequence: TGTGCCAGCAGTGACTCGAGAAAGGGACATCAAGAGACCCAGTACTTC. Translation gives CASSDSRKGHQETQYF.